Each of the 30 T cell receptor beta chains below was sequenced from the same sample in a study of read filtering for tumor transcriptome and immune sequencing. The library was built from 400 ng RNA with molecular barcoded adaptors for alpha/delta and beta/gamma chains. TCRdb re-derived calls from the reads in MiXCR, one entry per CDR3 protein. The data contain tens of thousands of distinct CDR3 sequences, approximately 14% of them singletons. Sequenced input: a population of CD138-negative cells sorted from bone marrow. The receptors were sampled from a donor at least 40 years old with multiple myeloma.

This clonotype was recorded many times. The gene calls are TRBV14 and TRBJ1-1, with a weak D call TRBD1 (6 bases). V was cut by 4 bases and J by 0 bases, with 15 bases left in between. The CDR3 consists of 16 residues. Germline CDR1 is SGHDN and CDR2 is FVKESK. The CDR3: CASSRNRQAMNTEAFF. Written as DNA, the CDR3 is TGTGCCAGCAGCCGGAATCGACAGGCCATGAACACTGAAGCTTTCTTT.

In this sample, this clonotype turned up many times. The rearrangement links TRBV3-1 to TRBJ2-1; 7 bases are shared with TRBD2. The CDR3 runs to 15 residues. V shed 4 bases, J shed 5 bases, and the junction held 8 bases outside the gene matches. Germline loops: CDR1 LGHDT, CDR2 YNNKEL (reference sequence). CDR3 sequence reads: CASSRAGRAHNEQFF. In nucleotides, the CDR3 is TGTGCCAGCAGCCGCGCAGGGAGGGCCCACAATGAGCAGTTCTTC.

In this sample, this clonotype turned up many times. The V and J genes are TRBV6-1 and TRBJ2-1; D is tentatively TRBD1 or TRBD2 (5 bases each). This CDR3 comprises 15 residues. Deletions cut 1 base from V and 0 bases from J, with 7 bases between. The V gene's germline CDR1 is MNHNS and CDR2 SASEGT. This chain's CDR3 is CASSEGGSSYNEQFF. For the CDR3, the DNA is TGTGCCAGCAGTGAAGGGGGGAGCTCCTACAATGAGCAGTTCTTC.

As to this clonotype: The junction does not match germline at one end; this may be a read error. The chain uses TRBV20-1 and TRBJ2-5; TRBD2 matches 12 bases. The CDR3 runs 13 residues. CDR1 and CDR2 from the germline V gene are DFQATT and SNEGSKA (reference sequence). CDR3 sequence reads: CSANPTSGSALAF. CDR3 DNA sequence: TGCAGTGCTAACCCGACTAGCGGGAGCGCCCTGGCGTTC.

This clonotype appeared many times. This chain connects TRBV28 to TRBJ2-1, with D possibly matching TRBD1 (5 bases). Germline loops: CDR1 MDHEN, CDR2 SYDVKM. V was pared by 6 bases and J by 2 bases, with 8 bases between. The CDR3 is 13 amino acids. CDR3 coding DNA: TGTGCCAGCAGGGACACGACCTACAATGAGCAGTTCTTC. This codes for CASRDTTYNEQFF.

Points on this clonotype: Being one base from a much bigger clone, this may be a read error. Because the CDR3 is missing its conserved closing phenylalanine or tryptophan, this is likely a read error. This chain links TRBV7-2 with TRBJ1-2, with D possibly matching TRBD1 (5 bases). Germline V gene lookup returns CDR1 SGHTA and CDR2 FQGNSA. V was pared by 5 bases and J by 5 bases, with 18 bases between. The CDR3 sequence is 15 residues long. The CDR3 spells CASSLSGGEPYGYTL. The DNA of the CDR3 is TGTGCCAGCAGCCTCTCCGGAGGGGAGCCATATGGCTACACCCTC.

This clonotype came up many times. CDR3 loop: CASSLAGFPANEQFF. The CDR3 DNA sequence: TGCGCCAGCAGCCTAGCGGGGTTTCCGGCCAATGAGCAGTTCTTC. The V and J genes are TRBV5-1 and TRBJ2-1, with 9 positions matching TRBD2. Germline V gene data show CDR1 as SGHRS and CDR2 as YFSETQ. V trimming: 4 bases; J trimming: 6 bases; junction bases outside the gene matches: 8. The CDR3 sequence is 15 residues long.

This clonotype has ten or more counts. The chain carries TRBV18 and TRBJ1-1, with 12 nucleotides matching TRBD1. This CDR3 region has 17 residues. V shed 0 bases, J shed 4 bases, and the junction held 6 bases outside the gene matches. Per the germline V gene, CDR1 is KGHSH and CDR2 is LQKENI. The CDR3 DNA sequence: TGTGCCAGCTCACCACCGGGACAGGGGGCGTCGTCCACTGAAGCTTTCTTT. Its protein product is CASSPPGQGASSTEAFF.

This clonotype was counted ten times or more. This chain joins TRBV7-9 and TRBJ1-1, with D tentatively TRBD1 (6 bases). The CDR3 contains 14 residues. Germline V lookup: CDR1 SEHNR, CDR2 FQNEAQ (reference sequence). Trimming removed 5 bases from V and 6 bases from J, with 16 bases in between. CDR3 in amino acids: CASSTTGTSPEAFF. CDR3 nucleotides: TGTGCCAGCAGCACTACCGGGACAAGCCCTGAAGCTTTCTTT.

This clonotype was counted ten times or more. The chain has TRBV7-2 and TRBJ2-7; TRBD1 is a possible D gene (5 bases). The CDR3 spans 13 residues. Trimming took 3 bases from V and 4 from J, leaving 10 bases between them. Germline lookup yields CDR1 SGHTA and CDR2 FQGNSA. CDR3 coding DNA: TGTGCCAGCAGCTTTGCAGGGCCATACGAGCAGTACTTC. It yields the protein CASSFAGPYEQYF.

The chain couples TRBV5-1 to TRBJ2-7, with 7 nucleotides matching TRBD2. With 7 bases clipped from V and 9 bases from J, the junction kept 16 bases outside the gene matches. The CDR3 extends over 14 amino acids. Germline lookup yields CDR1 SGHRS and CDR2 YFSETQ. CDR3 sequence (DNA): TGCGCCAGCGGCTCGGAACAAGGGACTACGAGGCAGTACTTC. Translation: CASGSEQGTTRQYF.

This clonotype was seen many times. The CDR3 here is CAWSIGSSYNEQFF. The CDR3 nucleotides read TGTGCCTGGAGTATTGGTTCCTCCTACAATGAGCAGTTCTTC. The rearrangement joins TRBV30 to TRBJ2-1; D ambiguous. CDR1 GTSNPN and CDR2 SVGIG come from the germline V gene (reference sequence). The CDR3 spans 14 residues. V lost 2 bases to trimming and J lost 0 bases, with 8 bases between them. Drawing the rest from reference TRBV30 and TRBJ2-1, the complete variable domain is SQTIHQWPATLVQPVGSPLSLECTVEGTSNPNLYWYRQAAGRGLQLLFYSVGIGQISSEVPQNLSASRPQDRQFILSSKKLLLSDSGFYLCAWSIGSSYNEQFFGPGTRLTVL.

This clonotype has a count of ten or more. This chain connects TRBV28 to TRBJ1-3; TRBD1 matches 11 bases. V gave up 6 bases and J gave up 2 bases; unmatched junction bases: 3. The CDR3 contains 15 residues. The germline CDR1 and CDR2 sequences are MDHEN and SYDVKM. CDR3 sequence: CASSPGQGAGNTIYF. Here the CDR3 DNA reads TGTGCCAGCAGCCCGGGACAGGGGGCTGGAAACACCATATATTTT.

This clonotype occurred many times. The V gene is TRBV28, the J gene TRBJ2-7, with D possibly being TRBD1 or TRBD2 (5 bases each). Germline assignment: CDR1 MDHEN and CDR2 SYDVKM. This CDR3 spans 13 amino acids. The ends were cut back, 7 bases at V and 0 bases at J, with 10 bases in the middle. The CDR3 nucleotides are TGTGCCAGCAACCCGGGGCGCTCCTACGAGCAGTACTTC. Translated: CASNPGRSYEQYF.

This clonotype was seen repeatedly, ten times or more. The V call is TRBV6-6, the J call TRBJ2-2; TRBD2 aligns across 10 bases. The length of the CDR3 is 15 residues. V was clipped by 5 bases and J by 6 bases; unmatched bases: 6. Germline CDR1 and CDR2: MNHNY and SVGAGI (reference sequence). The CDR3 DNA reads TGTGCCAGCAGTCCGGGACTAGCGAGGCCCGGGGAGCTGTTTTTT. As protein: CASSPGLARPGELFF.

In this sample, this clonotype turned up many times. The chain has TRBV29-1 and TRBJ1-1; D call uncertain. Per germline, CDR1 SQVTM and CDR2 ANQGSEA. The CDR3 consists of 16 residues. The V end lost 4 bases, the J end lost 5 bases, and 23 bases lay between the germline ends. In nucleotides, the CDR3 is TGCAGCGTTGGGAAGTTGCCATCTAGAATTGGGACTGAAGCTTTCTTT. Translating gives CSVGKLPSRIGTEAFF.

A few counts support this clonotype. The gene calls are TRBV12-3 or TRBV12-4 and TRBJ2-7; TRBD2 agrees at 10 bases. Trimming removed 0 bases from V and 4 bases from J; junction bases left unmatched: 9. This CDR3 region has 17 residues. CDR3 coding DNA: TGTGCCAGCAGTTTAGCGAGGGGGAGCGGGAGGGAATACGAGCAGTACTTC. This sequence encodes CASSLARGSGREYEQYF.

The chain is built from TRBV30 and TRBJ2-1; the D is unclear. This CDR3 is 16 amino acids long. CDR1 and CDR2 from the germline V gene are GTSNPN and SVGIG (reference sequence). CDR3 nucleotide sequence: TGTGACTCGAGTGTCCCAAGTAGCTGGTCCTACAATGAGCAGTTCTTC. As protein: CDSSVPSSWSYNEQFF.

This clonotype was detected a few times. This chain connects TRBV10-3 to TRBJ2-5; TRBD1 is a possible D gene (6 bases). Trimming took 0 bases from V and 3 from J, leaving 8 bases between them. Germline V gives CDR1 ENHRY, CDR2 SYGVKD. The CDR3 contains 14 residues. CDR3 bases: TGTGCCATCAGTGAGTCGCAGGGGAAAGAGACCCAGTACTTC. It encodes CAISESQGKETQYF.

Ten or more counts support this clonotype. The chain employs TRBV7-3 and TRBJ2-6, with D unresolved. The CDR3 covers 14 residues. Deletions cut 5 bases from V and 2 bases from J, with 7 bases between. Germline V gene sequence: CDR1 SGHTA, CDR2 FQGTGA. CDR3 nucleotides: TGTGCCAGCAGCCTTCTAGCTGGGGCCAACGTCCTGACTTTC. Translating gives CASSLLAGANVLTF.

The CDR3 region has the DNA TGTGCCAGCAGAGGGACAGGGGGCGGTGGCAATCAGCCCCAGCATTTT. It yields the protein CASRGTGGGGNQPQHF. The chain uses TRBV27 and TRBJ1-5; 12 bases line up with TRBD1. This CDR3 comprises 16 residues. With 6 bases clipped from V and 2 bases from J, the junction kept 5 bases outside the gene matches. Germline-derived CDR1 and CDR2 are MNHEY and SMNVEV (reference sequence).

This clonotype was recorded many times. The V gene is TRBV19, the J gene TRBJ2-1; 8 bases fit TRBD1. CDR1 and CDR2 (germline): LNHDA, SQIVND (reference sequence). Trimming at V came to 8 bases and at J to 6 bases, leaving 9 bases not matched to a gene. This CDR3 comprises 14 residues. The DNA of the CDR3 is TGTGCCAGTTCCCAGGGGGCTAGCTCCAATGAGCAGTTCTTC. Its protein is CASSQGASSNEQFF.

This clonotype has only a few counts. The chain couples TRBV7-3 to TRBJ2-2; D gene unclear. The CDR3 length is 13 residues. Germline CDR1 is SGHTA and CDR2 is FQGTGA. The V end lost 3 bases, the J end lost 2 bases, and 4 bases lay between the germline ends. The CDR3: CASSFPNTGELFF. The CDR3 DNA reads TGTGCCAGCAGCTTCCCCAACACCGGGGAGCTGTTTTTT.

This clonotype was counted ten times or more. The chain joins TRBV5-1 to TRBJ1-6; 7 bases agree with TRBD1. This CDR3 is built from 16 residues. The V gene end was trimmed by 0 bases and the J gene end by 7 bases; junction bases not matched to a gene: 7. Germline V gene data show CDR1 as SGHRS and CDR2 as YFSETQ. CDR3: CASSLGSGQKNSPLHF. The CDR3 nucleotides read TGCGCCAGCAGCTTGGGTTCGGGACAGAAGAATTCACCCCTCCACTTT.

The chain combines TRBV18 with TRBJ1-5; D not certain. Germline V gene data show CDR1 as KGHSH and CDR2 as LQKENI. Trimming cost V 6 bases and J 5 bases, with 11 bases left between them. The CDR3 consists of 13 residues. As DNA, the CDR3 is TGTGCCAGCTCGTCCCAACGTGATCAGCCCCAGCATTTT. Translating gives CASSSQRDQPQHF.

This clonotype occurred many times. The genes are TRBV7-8 and TRBJ2-7; TRBD1 aligns across 8 bases. Germline CDR1 reads SGHVS; CDR2 reads FQNEAQ. J gave up 6 bases and V 5 bases, and 6 bases lay outside the gene matches. This CDR3 has 13 amino acids. CDR3 nucleotide sequence: TGTGCCAGCAGCCACGACAGGGGCGGCGAGCAGTACTTC. Translating it yields CASSHDRGGEQYF.

The chain has TRBV7-9 and TRBJ1-1; D remains ambiguous. CDR1 is SEHNR, CDR2 FQNEAQ, per germline (reference sequence). V was clipped by 6 bases and J by 3 bases, with 11 bases between them. The CDR3 is made up of 13 amino acids. The DNA of the CDR3 is TGTGCCAGCAGTACCCCGCGGGACACTGAAGCTTTCTTT. It encodes CASSTPRDTEAFF.

The genes are TRBV11-2 and TRBJ2-1; D is unclear. The germline CDR1 and CDR2 sequences are SGHAT and FQNNGV. The CDR3 has 12 residues. Trimming removed 0 bases from V and 9 bases from J, with 6 bases in between. This CDR3 reads CASSLDFIEQFF. As DNA, the CDR3 is TGTGCCAGCAGCTTAGACTTTATTGAGCAGTTCTTC.

This clonotype showed up many times. This chain links TRBV6-5 with TRBJ2-3; D gene unclear. The CDR3 extends over 17 amino acids. Germline V gives CDR1 MNHEY, CDR2 SVGAGI. The V and J ends lost 2 bases and 6 bases respectively, with 21 bases between them. The chain's CDR3 is CASSYLDARISEDTQYF. Here the CDR3 DNA reads TGTGCCAGCAGTTACCTGGATGCTAGAATTTCTGAGGATACGCAGTATTTT.

Ten or more counts support this clonotype. V usage is TRBV5-1 and J usage is TRBJ2-1; D is perhaps TRBD2 (7 bases). Trimming left V 0 bases short and J 8 bases short, with 12 bases between. Germline values: CDR1 SGHRS, CDR2 YFSETQ. The CDR3 totals 14 residues. The CDR3 nucleotides are TGCGCCAGCAGCTTGGCGGGGGGCTCGGATGAGCAGTTCTTC. Its translation is CASSLAGGSDEQFF. Filled out from reference TRBV5-1 and TRBJ2-1, the complete variable domain reads KAGVTQTPRYLIKTRGQQVTLSCSPISGHRSVSWYQQTPGQGLQFLFEYFSETQRNKGNFPGRFSGRQFSNSRSEMNVSTLELGDSALYLCASSLAGGSDEQFFGPGTRLTVL.